This TCR beta chain was documented in a study of blood T cell repertoires in COVID-19. CDR1 and CDR2 from the germline V gene are MDHEN and SYDVKM. V was shortened by 8 bases and J by 2 bases, with 13 bases between the two germline ends. The CDR3 consists of 13 residues. TCRdb's table, derived via immunoSEQ multiplex PCR, lists solely in-frame clones and lacks some. The sample comprises 220,000 or so clones, around 90% of which are singletons, and 0.85% to 0.95% rests with the top ten. V gene TRBV28 combines with J gene TRBJ2-7, with a possible D match to TRBD2 (6 bases). The sequencing sample was made of PBMCs or T cells enriched from blood (not recorded which). This sequence was found in a man between 50 and 59 years old who had been exposed to COVID-19. Written as DNA, the CDR3 is TGTGCCAGCCGAGCGGGCTCACCCTACGAGCAGTACTTC. This translates into CASRAGSPYEQYF.